Listed below are T cell receptor beta chains from one sample, sequenced in a study of blood T cell repertoires in COVID-19. The data were produced by immunoSEQ multiplex PCR, yet TCRdb's version contains in-frame clones alone and is incomplete. The sample contains about 220,000 clones, about 90% of which appear only once. Input material: PBMCs or T cells enriched from blood (not recorded which). These TCRs come from a man aged 25 to 45 who had been exposed to COVID-19. CDR3s include the opening cysteine and the closing phenylalanine or tryptophan. The order of the fields is J gene, V gene, CDR3 protein.

TRBJ2-3 TRBV27 CASSLSTGLRTDTQYF
TRBJ1-5 TRBV27 CASSYSGGGQPQHF
TRBJ1-2 TRBV7-9 CASSQPDWTGDGGYTF
TRBJ1-5 TRBV5-6 CASSWGQGANQPQHF
TRBJ2-7 TRBV3-1/TRBV3-2 CASSQDLSGTGYEQYF
TRBJ1-6 TRBV13 CASSWGQNNSPLHF
TRBJ1-4 TRBV2 CASSEQGARKLFF
TRBJ2-3 TRBV16 CASSQSPGLGTDTQYF
TRBJ2-5 TRBV5-1 CASSLNTGMETQYF
TRBJ2-1 TRBV7-6 CASSFNGGPYNEQFF
TRBJ1-6 TRBV5-1 CASSLAGLGSPLHF
TRBJ1-2 TRBV6-2/TRBV6-3 CASSLGQVGYTF
TRBJ2-7 TRBV19 CASSEPGQGAGQYF
TRBJ1-4 TRBV18 CASSPGTGNEKLFF
TRBJ2-6 TRBV9 CASSVVAGVLTF
TRBJ1-1 TRBV5-1 CASSLWGRTGEGNTEAFF
TRBJ1-5 TRBV5-6 CASSSGQRNQPQHF
TRBJ2-2 TRBV19 CASSSGLAGLASNTGELFF
TRBJ2-7 TRBV7-6 CASSLTEGWENEQYF
TRBJ1-4 TRBV5-8 CASSFRGGVSNEKLFF
TRBJ2-7 TRBV11-2 CASSLAPGEQYF
TRBJ2-1 TRBV27 CASSLSGGGEQFF
TRBJ2-7 TRBV4-1 CASSQEVPHNEQYF
TRBJ1-3 TRBV5-1 CASSPVWGEAGNTIYF
TRBJ1-5 TRBV5-1 CASSLDAGFNQPQHF
TRBJ2-4 TRBV4-1 CASSQGRGTSFGNIQYF
TRBJ1-6 TRBV2 CASNPVGVAISPLHF
TRBJ1-1 TRBV11-2 CASRRGLKTEAFF
TRBJ2-3 TRBV3-1/TRBV3-2 CASSPRTSGRSTDTQYF
TRBJ1-4 TRBV7-2 CASSPSYATNEKLFF
TRBJ2-5 TRBV3-1/TRBV3-2 CASATTGYEETQYF
TRBJ2-2 TRBV13 CASSLGRASGELFF
TRBJ2-2 TRBV7-8 CASSFRDRFAGELFF
TRBJ2-7 TRBV19 CASSKGQGFSYEQYF
TRBJ1-1 TRBV11-2 CASSLGQDPGGGTEAFF
TRBJ2-2 TRBV7-2 CASSFENSLSTGELFF
TRBJ1-1 TRBV7-3 CASSARQGTEAFF
TRBJ2-7 TRBV19 CASSIGGDGDEQYF
TRBJ2-3 TRBV7-2 CASSFGTRADTQYF
TRBJ1-6 TRBV7-6 CASSLGTGNNSPLHF
TRBJ2-2 TRBV12-3/TRBV12-4 CASSLRGTGELFF
TRBJ1-5 TRBV5-1 CASKLLAGENQPQHF
TRBJ1-3 TRBV6-5 CASKAATSGNTIYF
TRBJ1-5 TRBV9 CASSAGVGVEPQHF
TRBJ1-3 TRBV13 CASSLTGFSGNTIYF
TRBJ2-5 TRBV9 CASSVGGGESQYF
TRBJ2-5 TRBV7-2 CASSAGGWQETQYF
TRBJ1-2 TRBV6-5 CASSPLATGVHGYTF
TRBJ1-2 TRBV6-5 CASSYEGQGRGYTF
TRBJ2-3 TRBV7-9 CASSISGGNTQYF
TRBJ1-6 TRBV5-5 CASSLSPGDSPLHF